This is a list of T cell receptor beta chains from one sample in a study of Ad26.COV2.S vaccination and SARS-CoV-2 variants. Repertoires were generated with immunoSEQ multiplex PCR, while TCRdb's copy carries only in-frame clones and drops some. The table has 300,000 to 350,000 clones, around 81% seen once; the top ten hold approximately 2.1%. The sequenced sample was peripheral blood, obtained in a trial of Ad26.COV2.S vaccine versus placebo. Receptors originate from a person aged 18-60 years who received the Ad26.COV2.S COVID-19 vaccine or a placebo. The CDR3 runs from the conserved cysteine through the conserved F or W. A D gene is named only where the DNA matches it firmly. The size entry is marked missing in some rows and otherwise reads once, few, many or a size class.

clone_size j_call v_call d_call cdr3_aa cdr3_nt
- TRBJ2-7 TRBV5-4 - CASSRSGAYEQYF TGTGCCAGCAGCAGATCAGGGGCCTACGAGCAGTACTTC
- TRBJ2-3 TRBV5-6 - CASSLGVSDTQYF TGTGCCAGCAGCTTGGGGGTTTCGGATACGCAGTATTTT
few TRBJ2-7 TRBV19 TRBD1 CASSQTLDRGLGEQYF TGTGCCAGTAGTCAAACCTTGGACAGGGGGCTTGGGGAGCAGTACTTC
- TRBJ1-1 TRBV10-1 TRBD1 CASRRGLGTEAFF TGCGCCAGCAGAAGGGGGCTCGGGACTGAAGCTTTCTTT
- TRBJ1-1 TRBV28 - CASRGLGFTENTEAFF TGTGCCAGCAGGGGGTTGGGGTTCACAGAGAACACTGAAGCTTTCTTT
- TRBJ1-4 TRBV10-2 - CASIRGLGEKLFF TGCGCCAGCATCAGGGGTTTAGGCGAAAAACTGTTTTTT
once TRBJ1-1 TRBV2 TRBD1 CASMRGRARNTEAFF TGTGCCAGCATGAGGGGGCGGGCGAGGAACACTGAAGCTTTCTTT
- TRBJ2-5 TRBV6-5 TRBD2 CASSYWGGSETQYF TGTGCCAGCAGTTACTGGGGGGGATCGGAGACCCAGTACTTC
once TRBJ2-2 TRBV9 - CASSVLWNTGELFF TGTGCCAGCAGCGTACTGTGGAACACCGGGGAGCTGTTTTTT
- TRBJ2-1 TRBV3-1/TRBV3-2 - CASAPNTGGPHEQFF TGTGCCAGCGCCCCTAACACGGGGGGCCCCCATGAGCAGTTCTTC
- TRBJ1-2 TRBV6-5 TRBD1 CASSYSRQGGGYTF TGTGCCAGCAGTTACTCGCGCCAGGGGGGAGGCTACACCTTC
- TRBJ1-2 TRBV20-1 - CSASSNGYTF TGCAGTGCCAGCTCCAATGGCTACACCTTC
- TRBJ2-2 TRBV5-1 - CASRPGLDTGELFF TGCGCCAGCAGGCCGGGACTCGACACCGGGGAGCTGTTTTTT
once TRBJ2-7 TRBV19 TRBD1 CASTGTGGEQYF TGTGCCAGTACCGGGACAGGCGGGGAGCAGTACTTC
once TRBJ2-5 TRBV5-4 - CASSLGTDGYQETQYF TGTGCCAGCAGCTTGGGGACGGACGGGTATCAAGAGACCCAGTACTTC
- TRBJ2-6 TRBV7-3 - CASSRRTPLSVLTF TGTGCCAGCAGCCGACGGACACCCCTGAGCGTCCTGACTTTC
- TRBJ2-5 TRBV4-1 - CASSQDSQETQYF TGCGCCAGCAGCCAAGACAGTCAAGAGACCCAGTACTTC
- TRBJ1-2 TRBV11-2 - CASSTNTNYGYTF TGTGCCAGCAGCACTAATACTAACTATGGCTACACCTTC
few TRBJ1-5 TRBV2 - CASSESWQNNQPQHF TGTGCCAGCAGTGAAAGTTGGCAGAACAATCAGCCCCAGCATTTT
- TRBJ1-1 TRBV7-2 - CASSTRGGTEAFF TGTGCCAGCAGCACCAGGGGAGGCACTGAAGCTTTCTTT
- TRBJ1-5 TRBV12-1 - CASSFLLPQHF TGTGCCAGCAGTTTTCTTCTTCCCCAGCATTTT
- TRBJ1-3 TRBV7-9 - CASSGTAGNTIYF TGTGCCAGCAGCGGGACCGCTGGAAACACCATATATTTT
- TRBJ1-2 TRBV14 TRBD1 CASSQEGTGGYGYTF TGTGCCAGCAGCCAAGAGGGGACAGGTGGCTATGGCTACACCTTC
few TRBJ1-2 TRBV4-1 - CASSLTGYYGYTF TGCGCCAGCAGCCTTACAGGGTACTATGGCTACACCTTC
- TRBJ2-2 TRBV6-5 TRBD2 CASRTWTSGAGELFF TGTGCCAGCAGAACTTGGACTAGCGGGGCCGGGGAGCTGTTTTTT
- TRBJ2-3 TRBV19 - CASRPGDSTDTQYF TGTGCCAGCAGACCGGGGGATAGCACAGATACGCAGTATTTT
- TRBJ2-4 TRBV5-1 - CASSFMTENIQYF TGCGCCAGCAGCTTTATGACAGAAAACATTCAGTACTTC
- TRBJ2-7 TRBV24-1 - CATSDRTGTVISYEQYF TGTGCCACCAGTGATCGAACCGGGACGGTTATATCCTACGAGCAGTACTTC
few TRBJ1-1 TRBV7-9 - CASRTEMNTEAFF TGTGCCAGCAGGACAGAGATGAACACTGAAGCTTTCTTT
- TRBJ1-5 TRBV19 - CASSIGGGGDQPQHF TGTGCCAGTAGTATAGGAGGAGGAGGGGATCAGCCCCAGCATTTT
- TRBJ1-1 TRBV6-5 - CASSQALEAFF TGTGCCAGCAGTCAGGCCCTTGAAGCTTTCTTT
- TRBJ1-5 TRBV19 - CASEGVYQPQHF TGTGCCTCAGAGGGGGTTTATCAGCCCCAGCATTTT
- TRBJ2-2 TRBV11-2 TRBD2 CASSSILAGGTGELFF TGTGCCAGCAGCTCCATACTAGCGGGGGGTACCGGGGAGCTGTTTTTT
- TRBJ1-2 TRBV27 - CASSATGSYGYTF TGTGCCAGCAGTGCAACAGGGAGCTATGGCTACACCTTC
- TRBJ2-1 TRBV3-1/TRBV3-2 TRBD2 CASSQVHMGLAGSEQFF TGTGCCAGCAGCCAAGTCCACATGGGACTAGCGGGGTCTGAGCAGTTCTTC